A single T cell receptor beta chain is shown here with its context. Its antigen is not known. This specimen comes from a study of response to subunit inactivated influenza vaccine. CDR1 is SQVTM, CDR2 ANQGSEA, per germline. This CDR3 region has 12 residues. The trim removed 5 bases at V and 4 bases at J, leaving 3 bases unmatched. TCRdb passed the RT-PCR reads through MiXCR, listing each CDR3 protein once. The sample has about 800,000 distinct CDR3 sequences, less than 25% seen once. Study findings and constraints: It was suggested by the authors that few new T cells are recruited by each seasonal influenza vaccination.

The sample consisted of PBMCs from blood, taken 4 to 6 days after vaccination. The clonotype originates from a man between 45 and 60 years old who received an inactivated influenza vaccine. V gene TRBV29-1 combines with J gene TRBJ2-7, with 9 bases aligning to TRBD2. The CDR3 protein is CSVYLAGYEQYF. CDR3 bases: TGCAGCGTTTATCTAGCGGGGTACGAGCAGTACTTC.